The next 24 T cell receptor beta chains were all read from a single sample in a study of T-cell reconstitution after alpha-beta-depleted transplantation in children. For TCRbeta, the library was prepared with unique molecular identifiers. TCRdb used MiXCR to reprocess the PCR reads, holding one entry per CDR3 protein. In the table there are 190,000 or so distinct CDR3 sequences, around 7% of which are singletons. Sequenced here: PBMCs from the stem cell graft donor, sampled from the stem cell graft. The receptors originated from a human donor who donated a stem cell graft to a child with Wiskott-Aldrich syndrome.

This clonotype was seen ten or more times. The CDR3 nucleotides are TGCAGTGCCGAGTCAGAAGGGTCATACAATGAGCAGTTCTTC. As protein: CSAESEGSYNEQFF. This chain connects TRBV20-1 to TRBJ2-1; D call uncertain. V was trimmed by 6 bases and J by 4 bases, leaving 16 bases between them. The CDR3 loop spans 14 amino acids. In germline, CDR1 is DFQATT, CDR2 SNEGSKA (reference sequence).

This clonotype was seen many times. The chain uses TRBV4-1 and TRBJ1-5, with D tentatively TRBD1 (6 bases). Between the trimmed V and J ends, which lost 2 bases and 5 bases, there was a span of 10 bases. The CDR3 runs 14 residues. CDR1 is MGHRA, CDR2 YSYEKL, per germline. CDR3 sequence reads: CASSQQSGDQPQHF. CDR3 nucleotide sequence: TGCGCCAGCAGCCAACAGTCAGGGGATCAGCCCCAGCATTTT.

This clonotype was seen many times. The chain carries TRBV5-1 and TRBJ1-2, with no clear D. CDR1 and CDR2 from the germline V gene are SGHRS and YFSETQ. There are 16 residues in the CDR3. V dropped 6 bases and J dropped 0 bases, with 18 bases sitting between them. The CDR3 spells CASTPGSGTPNYGYTF. For the CDR3, the DNA is TGCGCCAGCACCCCGGGGAGTGGAACGCCTAACTATGGCTACACCTTC.

This clonotype was picked up a small number of times. This chain links TRBV10-3 with TRBJ1-2; 10 nucleotides agree with TRBD1. This CDR3 has 11 residues. In germline, CDR1 is ENHRY, CDR2 SYGVKD. This chain's CDR3 is CASGTGAGYTF. CDR3 DNA: TGTGCGTCCGGGACAGGGGCTGGCTACACCTTC.

This clonotype was observed at least ten times. The V call is TRBV7-2, the J call TRBJ2-3, with D hard to call. Germline CDR1 is SGHTA and CDR2 is FQGNSA. This CDR3 region has 12 residues. V shed 2 bases and J shed 11 bases, with 11 bases lying between them. The CDR3 DNA reads TGTGCCAGCAGCTTACGTGCTTCAAGGCAGTATTTT. Residues: CASSLRASRQYF.

This clonotype was counted many times. The chain links TRBV3-1 to TRBJ2-7; TRBD2 agrees at 10 bases. CDR1 is LGHDT and CDR2 is YNNKEL in the germline V gene (reference sequence). This CDR3 has 16 residues. The V and J ends lost 1 base and 3 bases, in that order; junction bases with no gene match: 6. CDR3 sequence: CASSQAVSGGLYEQYF. The DNA for the CDR3 is TGTGCCAGCAGCCAAGCCGTTAGCGGGGGGCTCTACGAGCAGTACTTC.

This rearrangement joins TRBV14 to TRBJ2-7; 12 bases map to TRBD2. This CDR3 comprises 16 residues. V trimming: 4 bases; J trimming: 1 base; junction bases outside the gene matches: 5. Germline lookup yields CDR1 SGHDN and CDR2 FVKESK. CDR3 bases: TGTGCCAGCAGCCCCAGGACTAGCGGGAAATCCTACGAGCAGTACTTC. Encoded protein: CASSPRTSGKSYEQYF. Complete variable domain (other parts from reference TRBV14 and TRBJ2-7): EAGVTQFPSHSVIEKGQTVTLRCDPISGHDNLYWYRRVMGKEIKFLLHFVKESKQDESGMPNNRFLAERTGGTYSTLKVQPAELEDSGVYFCASSPRTSGKSYEQYFGPGTRLTVT.

The chain has TRBV3-1 and TRBJ1-1; possible D gene TRBD1, 5 bases. The CDR3 has 12 residues. V lost 8 bases, J lost 8 bases, and 15 bases lay in between. The germline CDR1 and CDR2 sequences are LGHDT and YNNKEL (reference sequence). CDR3 amino acids: CASRYGGGEAFF. CDR3 DNA sequence: TGTGCCAGCCGCTACGGGGGGGGAGAAGCTTTCTTT.

The rearrangement joins TRBV11-3 to TRBJ2-7; no clear D. This CDR3 is 13 amino acids long. The ends were cut back, 7 bases at V and 0 bases at J, with 10 bases in the middle. Germline V gene lookup returns CDR1 SGHNT and CDR2 YENEEA. The CDR3 loop is CASTGVSSYEQYF. The CDR3 nucleotides are TGTGCCAGCACCGGAGTGAGCTCCTACGAGCAGTACTTC.

This clonotype has ten or more counts. The CDR3, as DNA: TGTGCCAGCAGCTCGGCGGCAGGGAACACCGGGGAGCTGTTTTTT. Translating gives CASSSAAGNTGELFF. This chain links TRBV7-2 with TRBJ2-2; no definite D call. Trimming stripped 4 bases from V and 1 base from J, with 10 bases between. The CDR3 runs to 15 residues. In germline, CDR1 is SGHTA, CDR2 FQGNSA.

In its sample, this clonotype was seen many times. This rearrangement joins TRBV11-2 to TRBJ2-5, with D perhaps matching TRBD2 (5 bases). The V gene's germline CDR1 is SGHAT and CDR2 FQNNGV. V was cut by 6 bases and J by 2 bases, with 7 bases left in between. There are 12 residues in the CDR3. CDR3 nucleotide sequence: TGTGCCAGCAGAGCGGCTCAAGAGACCCAGTACTTC. Amino acids: CASRAAQETQYF.

This clonotype was found a few times. V gene TRBV5-1 combines with J gene TRBJ2-7; perhaps TRBD1 as D (6 bases). V lost 4 bases to trimming and J lost 0 bases, with 11 bases between them. This CDR3 is built from 14 residues. CDR1 and CDR2 (germline): SGHRS, YFSETQ. This CDR3 reads CASSLLQGSYEQYF. The CDR3 nucleotides read TGCGCCAGCAGCCTATTACAGGGCTCCTACGAGCAGTACTTC.

Worth noting for this clonotype: A much larger clone differs by one base, so this may be a read error. The V gene is TRBV12-3 or TRBV12-4, the J gene TRBJ2-3; 14 positions agree with TRBD2. The length of the CDR3 is 15 residues. V gave up 10 bases and J gave up 5 bases; unmatched junction bases: 8. In DNA, the CDR3 is TGTGCCAACAGCAGACTAGCGGGGGGGCAAGATACGCAGTATTTT. This codes for CANSRLAGGQDTQYF.

The chain carries TRBV28 and TRBJ1-1; 8 nucleotides agree with TRBD1. V dropped 5 bases and J dropped 6; count of bases not matched to a gene: 8. The CDR3 has 14 residues. Per the germline V gene, CDR1 is MDHEN and CDR2 is SYDVKM. CDR3 in amino acids: CASSPSDRGPEAFF. The CDR3 bases are TGTGCCAGCAGTCCTTCAGACAGGGGCCCTGAAGCTTTCTTT. The full variable domain, with the rest looked up from reference TRBV28 and TRBJ1-1, is DVKVTQSSRYLVKRTGEKVFLECVQDMDHENMFWYRQDPGLGLRLIYFSYDVKMKEKGDIPEGYSVSREKKERFSLILESASTNQTSMYLCASSPSDRGPEAFFGQGTRLTVV.

This clonotype has a count of ten or more. This sequence joins TRBV7-2 and TRBJ1-1; D may be TRBD1 (5 bases). The CDR3 is made up of 17 amino acids. Per germline, CDR1 SGHTA and CDR2 FQGNSA. V lost 3 bases and J 1 base, leaving 18 bases between the germline ends. The CDR3 sequence: CASSFAPRDSRNTEAFF. In DNA, the CDR3 is TGTGCCAGCAGCTTTGCCCCCCGGGACTCAAGGAACACTGAAGCTTTCTTT.

This chain connects TRBV7-2 to TRBJ2-1; D uncertain. Trimming removed 3 bases from V and 4 bases from J, with 4 bases in between. The CDR3 is 12 amino acids. The germline V gene encodes CDR1 SGHTA and CDR2 FQGNSA. CDR3 protein: CASSLLYNEQFF. For the CDR3, the DNA is TGTGCCAGCAGCTTGTTATACAATGAGCAGTTCTTC.

This clonotype has at least ten counts. The chain couples TRBV6-1 to TRBJ2-7; TRBD1 is a possible D gene (6 bases). This CDR3 is built from 15 residues. CDR1 and CDR2 (germline): MNHNS, SASEGT. The V gene lost 6 bases and the J gene lost 6 bases, with 21 bases spanning the gap. CDR3: CASSWGQGVVGEQYF. CDR3 nucleotide sequence: TGTGCCAGCAGCTGGGGGCAGGGTGTGGTCGGCGAGCAGTACTTC.

This clonotype has at least ten counts. The V call is TRBV29-1, the J call TRBJ2-7; 10 nucleotides agree with TRBD1. Trimming cost V 3 bases and J 4 bases; bases outside gene matches: 12. The CDR3 has 16 amino acids. Germline values: CDR1 SQVTM, CDR2 ANQGSEA. The CDR3 region has the DNA TGCAGCGTTGACGGACGACGACAGGGGGCAGGGTACGAGCAGTACTTC. It encodes CSVDGRRQGAGYEQYF.

At least ten counts were recorded for this clonotype. The V and J genes are TRBV6-5 and TRBJ1-5; no clear D gene. This CDR3 has 15 residues. The V gene's germline CDR1 is MNHEY and CDR2 SVGAGI. Trimming pared 0 bases from V and 2 bases from J, leaving 8 bases between. The chain's CDR3 is CASSYSFQGNQPQHF. The CDR3 DNA follows: TGTGCCAGCAGTTACTCGTTTCAGGGCAATCAGCCCCAGCATTTT.

The V call is TRBV30, the J call TRBJ2-1; D gene unclear. Trimming cost V 0 bases and J 10 bases, with 7 bases left between them. The CDR3 length is 11 residues. Germline values: CDR1 GTSNPN, CDR2 SVGIG (reference sequence). The CDR3 spells CAWSVNVEQFF. The CDR3 DNA follows: TGTGCCTGGAGTGTTAATGTAGAGCAGTTCTTC.

This clonotype was counted many times. V and J are TRBV24-1 and TRBJ2-1; the match to TRBD2 covers 8 bases. Per germline, CDR1 KGHDR and CDR2 SFDVKD. V lost 4 bases to trimming and J lost 15 bases; unmatched junction nucleotides: 7. This CDR3 comprises 12 residues. The chain's CDR3 is CATSELSGNLFF. The CDR3 DNA follows: TGTGCCACCAGTGAACTTAGCGGGAACCTGTTCTTC.

In its sample, this clonotype was seen many times. V gene TRBV5-6 combines with J gene TRBJ2-2, with D unresolved. The germline V gene encodes CDR1 SGHDT and CDR2 YYEEEE. CDR3 length: 12 amino acids. V was trimmed by 2 bases and J by 6 bases, leaving 5 bases between them. CDR3 DNA sequence: TGTGCCAGCAGCTTACAGCCCGGGGAGCTGTTTTTT. Protein product: CASSLQPGELFF.

This clonotype was picked up many times. J is TRBJ2-3 and V is TRBV7-2; 13 nucleotides align to TRBD2. Trimming cost V 4 bases and J 0 bases; bases outside gene matches: 1. The germline CDR1 and CDR2 sequences are SGHTA and FQGNSA. The CDR3 runs to 16 residues. CDR3 coding DNA: TGTGCCAGCAGCTGGACTAGCGGGAGCAGCACAGATACGCAGTATTTT. Translated, it gives CASSWTSGSSTDTQYF.

Many counts were recorded for this clonotype. The CDR3 protein is CSAGRRGGFTDTQYF. CDR3 DNA: TGCAGTGCGGGGAGGAGGGGCGGATTCACAGATACGCAGTATTTT. The rearrangement links TRBV20-1 to TRBJ2-3, with D perhaps TRBD2 (6 bases). Deletions cut 6 bases from V and 2 bases from J, with 18 bases between. The CDR3 consists of 15 residues. Per germline, CDR1 DFQATT and CDR2 SNEGSKA (reference sequence).